The rows below give T cell receptor beta chains drawn from one sample of a study of T cells expressing NK-cell markers. Reprocessing the 5' RACE reads, TCRdb reports a single entry for every CDR3 protein and omits DNA. This sample contains 150,000 to 200,000 distinct CDR3 sequences. Sequenced: blood T cells: a sorted CD56 or NKG2C T cell subset, CD4+ or CD8+ T cells, or bulk PBMC T cells (not recorded which). Every receptor here comes from a woman aged 18 to 75 in good health. CDR3s include the opening cysteine and the closing phenylalanine or tryptophan.

j_call v_call cdr3_aa
TRBJ1-2 TRBV2 CASSERGNNYGYTF
TRBJ2-7 TRBV12-3/TRBV12-4 CASSFGRGRDEQYF
TRBJ2-5 TRBV20-1 CSADKAGGQETQYF
TRBJ2-3 TRBV5-1 CASPLGSGASDTQYF
TRBJ2-7 TRBV5-1 CASSPGVVNEQYF
TRBJ2-1 TRBV24-1 CAGTRHREQFF
TRBJ2-7 TRBV28 CASTLTGGEQYF
TRBJ2-1 TRBV7-3 CASSLTWGNEQFF
TRBJ1-1 TRBV5-1 CASTLQENTEAFF
TRBJ1-5 TRBV7-2 CASRLEPGRGQPQHF
TRBJ1-1 TRBV7-2 CASSPLQGTEAFF
TRBJ1-4 TRBV4-1 CASSQDSAYAGQLFF
TRBJ2-7 TRBV5-1 CASSRDRGPEQYF
TRBJ2-5 TRBV5-1 CASSSQRHGTSYQETQYF
TRBJ1-2 TRBV7-9 CASRKGDRAVGGYTF
TRBJ1-2 TRBV20-1 CSTAGHDYGYTF
TRBJ2-5 TRBV5-1 CASSLALGERETQYF
TRBJ1-1 TRBV16 CASNPGQGATEAFF
TRBJ1-1 TRBV5-1 CASSLERGQAFF
TRBJ2-7 TRBV5-6 CASSLTGVYEQYF
TRBJ2-1 TRBV3-1 CASSQLVGAYNEQFF
TRBJ1-1 TRBV20-1 CSARWFGVVEEVYTEAFF
TRBJ2-5 TRBV29-1 CSVPPGHYQETQYF
TRBJ1-4 TRBV2 CASSEQGGEKLFF
TRBJ2-3 TRBV12-3/TRBV12-4 CASSLALGTQGTDTQYF
TRBJ1-3 TRBV4-1 CASSQEHTAGNTIYF
TRBJ1-1 TRBV7-9 CASSRSSGSILAFF
TRBJ1-2 TRBV30 CAWSSLGVNYGYTF
TRBJ1-1 TRBV6-5 CASSNSRGISEAFF
TRBJ1-1 TRBV5-5 CASSLGWRIDTEAFF
TRBJ2-6 TRBV5-1 CASSAYGANVLTF
TRBJ2-7 TRBV2 CASTPRQASYEQYF
TRBJ2-5 TRBV20-1 CSAHLAGGSETQYF
TRBJ2-3 TRBV24-1 CATSDLNRGASTDTQYF
TRBJ1-6 TRBV2 CASSDVAGTYNSPLHF
TRBJ2-3 TRBV7-9 CASSLGGTSGGTDTQYF
TRBJ1-1 TRBV12-3/TRBV12-4 CASSYHRVDTEAFF
TRBJ2-3 TRBV20-1 CSARWTSGRRDTQYF
TRBJ2-2 TRBV12-3/TRBV12-4 CASSPRTIRPGELFF
TRBJ1-2 TRBV20-1 CSARAPWENGYTF
TRBJ2-1 TRBV29-1 CSVASRQHNEQFF
TRBJ2-1 TRBV29-1 CSVATRGLGDEQFF
TRBJ1-5 TRBV19 CASNHRKDNQPQHF
TRBJ2-1 TRBV7-3 CASSLRVAVGTRKYNEQFF
TRBJ1-6 TRBV7-2 CASSLEGGSYNSPLHF
TRBJ2-5 TRBV10-3 CATAGGGETQYF